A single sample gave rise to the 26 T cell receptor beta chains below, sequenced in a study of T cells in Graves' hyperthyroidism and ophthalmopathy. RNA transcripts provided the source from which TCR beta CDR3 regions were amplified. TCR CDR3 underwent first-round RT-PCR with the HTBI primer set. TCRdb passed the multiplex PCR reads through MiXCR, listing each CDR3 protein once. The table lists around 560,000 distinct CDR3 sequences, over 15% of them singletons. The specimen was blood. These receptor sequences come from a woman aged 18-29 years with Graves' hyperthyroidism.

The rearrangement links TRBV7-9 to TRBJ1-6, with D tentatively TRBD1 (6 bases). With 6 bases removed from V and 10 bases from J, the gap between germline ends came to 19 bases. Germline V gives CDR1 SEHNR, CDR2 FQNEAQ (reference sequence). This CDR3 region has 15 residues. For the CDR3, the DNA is TGTGCCAGCAGTTTGACGGGGGGCGGGGGATCACCCCTCCACTTT. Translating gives CASSLTGGGGSPLHF.

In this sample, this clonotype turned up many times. CDR3 sequence: CSRYPGNTEAFF. CDR3 nucleotides: TGCAGCCGGTATCCGGGGAACACTGAAGCTTTCTTT. The rearrangement uses TRBV20-1 and TRBJ1-1; D is ambiguous. In germline, CDR1 is DFQATT, CDR2 SNEGSKA (reference sequence). There are 12 residues in the CDR3.

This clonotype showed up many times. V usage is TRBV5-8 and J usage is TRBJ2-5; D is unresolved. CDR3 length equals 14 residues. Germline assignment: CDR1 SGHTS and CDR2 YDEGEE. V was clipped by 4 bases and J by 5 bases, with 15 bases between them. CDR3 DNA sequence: TGTGCCAGCAGCGCGGACCTAGTCTTGGAGACCCAGTACTTC. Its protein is CASSADLVLETQYF.

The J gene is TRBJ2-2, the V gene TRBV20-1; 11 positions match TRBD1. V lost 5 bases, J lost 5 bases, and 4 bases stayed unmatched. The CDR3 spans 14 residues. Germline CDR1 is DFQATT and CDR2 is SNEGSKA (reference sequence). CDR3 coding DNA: TGCAGTGCTCGGGACAGGGGGACGACCGGGGAGCTGTTTTTT. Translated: CSARDRGTTGELFF.

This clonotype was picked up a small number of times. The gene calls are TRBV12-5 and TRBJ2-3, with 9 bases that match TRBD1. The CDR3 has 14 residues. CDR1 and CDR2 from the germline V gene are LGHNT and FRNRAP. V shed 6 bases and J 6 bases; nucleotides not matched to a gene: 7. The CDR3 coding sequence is TGTGCTAGTGGGCGCGGACAGGGGTTGGATACGCAGTATTTT. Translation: CASGRGQGLDTQYF. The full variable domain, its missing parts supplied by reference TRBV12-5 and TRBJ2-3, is DARVTQTPRHKVTEMGQEVTMRCQPILGHNTVFWYRQTMMQGLELLAYFRNRAPLDDSGMPKDRFSAEMPDATLATLKIQPSEPRDSAVYFCASGRGQGLDTQYFGPGTRLTVL.

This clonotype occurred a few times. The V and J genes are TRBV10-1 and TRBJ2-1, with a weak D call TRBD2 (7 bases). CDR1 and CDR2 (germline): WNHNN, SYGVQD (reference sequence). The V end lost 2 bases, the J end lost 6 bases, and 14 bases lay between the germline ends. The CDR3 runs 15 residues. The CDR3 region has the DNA TGCGCCAGCAGTGAGGGGGGGGCAGGGCGCAATGAGCAGTTCTTC. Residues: CASSEGGAGRNEQFF.

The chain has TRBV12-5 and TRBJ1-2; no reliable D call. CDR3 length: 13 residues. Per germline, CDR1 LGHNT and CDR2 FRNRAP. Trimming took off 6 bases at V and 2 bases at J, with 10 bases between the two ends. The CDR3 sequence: CASGTLRNYGYTF. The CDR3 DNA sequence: TGTGCTAGTGGCACACTTCGAAACTATGGCTACACCTTC.

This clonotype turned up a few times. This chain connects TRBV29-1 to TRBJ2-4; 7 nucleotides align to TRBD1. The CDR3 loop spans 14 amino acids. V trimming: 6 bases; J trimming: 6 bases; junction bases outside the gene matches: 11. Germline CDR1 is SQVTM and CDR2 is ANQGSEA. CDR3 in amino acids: CSVTRGTVSNIQYF. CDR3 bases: TGCAGCGTCACCAGGGGGACGGTGTCAAACATTCAGTACTTC.

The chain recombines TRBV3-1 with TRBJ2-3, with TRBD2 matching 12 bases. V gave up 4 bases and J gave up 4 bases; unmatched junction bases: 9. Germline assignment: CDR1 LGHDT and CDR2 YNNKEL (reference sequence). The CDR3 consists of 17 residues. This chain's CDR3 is CASSLGTSGRRADTQYF. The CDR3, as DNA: TGTGCCAGCAGCCTCGGCACTAGCGGGAGGAGGGCAGATACGCAGTATTTT.

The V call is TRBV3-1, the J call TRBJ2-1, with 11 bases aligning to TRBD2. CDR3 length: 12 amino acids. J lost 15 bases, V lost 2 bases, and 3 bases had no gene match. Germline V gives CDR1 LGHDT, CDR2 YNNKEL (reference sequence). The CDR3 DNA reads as TGTGCCAGCAGCCAACGACTAGCGGGACTGTTCTTC. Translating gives CASSQRLAGLFF.

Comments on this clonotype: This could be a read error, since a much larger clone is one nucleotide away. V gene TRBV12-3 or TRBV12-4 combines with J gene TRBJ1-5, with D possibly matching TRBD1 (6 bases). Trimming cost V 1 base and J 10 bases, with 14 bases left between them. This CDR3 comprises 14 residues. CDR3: CASSLGGGRHPQHF. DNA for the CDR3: TGTGCCAGCAGTTTAGGAGGGGGTCGTCACCCCCAGCATTTT.

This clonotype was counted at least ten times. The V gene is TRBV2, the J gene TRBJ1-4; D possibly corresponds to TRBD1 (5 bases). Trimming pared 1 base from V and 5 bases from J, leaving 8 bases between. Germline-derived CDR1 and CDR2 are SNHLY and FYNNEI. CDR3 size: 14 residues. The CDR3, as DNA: TGTGCCAGCAGTGAAGGGAGGGGAAATGAAAAACTGTTTTTT. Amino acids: CASSEGRGNEKLFF.

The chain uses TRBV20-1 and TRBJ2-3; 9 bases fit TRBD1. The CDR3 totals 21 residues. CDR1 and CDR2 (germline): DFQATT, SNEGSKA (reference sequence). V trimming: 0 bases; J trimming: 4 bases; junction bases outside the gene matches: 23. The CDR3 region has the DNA TGCAGTGCTAGAGACCCTCCGGGACAGGGACAGCGGGAAGTCAGGGCAGATACGCAGTATTTT. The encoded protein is CSARDPPGQGQREVRADTQYF.

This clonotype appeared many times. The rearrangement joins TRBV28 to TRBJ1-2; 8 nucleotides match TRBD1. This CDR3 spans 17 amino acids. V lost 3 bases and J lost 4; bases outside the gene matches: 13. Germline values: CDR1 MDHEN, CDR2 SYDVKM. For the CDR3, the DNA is TGTGCCAGCAGTTTCTCTATAGGACAGGGCGAAGCCTATGGCTACACCTTC. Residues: CASSFSIGQGEAYGYTF.

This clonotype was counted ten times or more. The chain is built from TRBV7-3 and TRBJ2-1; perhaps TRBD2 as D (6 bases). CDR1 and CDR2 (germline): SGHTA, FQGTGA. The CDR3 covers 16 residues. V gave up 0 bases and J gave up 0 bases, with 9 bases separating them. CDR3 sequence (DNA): TGTGCCAGCAGCTTAACGGAGGGGAGCTCCTACAATGAGCAGTTCTTC. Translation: CASSLTEGSSYNEQFF.

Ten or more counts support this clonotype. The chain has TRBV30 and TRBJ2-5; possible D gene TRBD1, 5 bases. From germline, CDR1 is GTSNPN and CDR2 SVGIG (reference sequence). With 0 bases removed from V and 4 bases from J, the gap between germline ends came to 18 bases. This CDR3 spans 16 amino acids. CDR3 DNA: TGTGCCTGGAGTGTACCCCCGGCAGGGATGGGAGAGACCCAGTACTTC. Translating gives CAWSVPPAGMGETQYF. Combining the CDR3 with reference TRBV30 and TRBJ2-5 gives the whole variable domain SQTIHQWPATLVQPVGSPLSLECTVEGTSNPNLYWYRQAAGRGLQLLFYSVGIGQISSEVPQNLSASRPQDRQFILSSKKLLLSDSGFYLCAWSVPPAGMGETQYFGPGTRLLVL.

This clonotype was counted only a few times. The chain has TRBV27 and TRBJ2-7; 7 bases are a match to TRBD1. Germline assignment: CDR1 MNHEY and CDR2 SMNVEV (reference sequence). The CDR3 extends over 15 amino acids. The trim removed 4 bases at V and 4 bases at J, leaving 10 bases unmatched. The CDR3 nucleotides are TGTGCCAGCAGTTCCAGAGGACAGGCCTTTTACGAGCAGTACTTC. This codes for CASSSRGQAFYEQYF.

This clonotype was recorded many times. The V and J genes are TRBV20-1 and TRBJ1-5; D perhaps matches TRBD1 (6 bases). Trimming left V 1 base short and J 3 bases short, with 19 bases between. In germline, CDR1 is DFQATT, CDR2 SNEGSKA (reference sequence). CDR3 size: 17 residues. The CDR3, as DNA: TGCAGTGCTAGAGTGGCAGGGGCCCTCCTTACCAATCAGCCCCAGCATTTT. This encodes CSARVAGALLTNQPQHF.

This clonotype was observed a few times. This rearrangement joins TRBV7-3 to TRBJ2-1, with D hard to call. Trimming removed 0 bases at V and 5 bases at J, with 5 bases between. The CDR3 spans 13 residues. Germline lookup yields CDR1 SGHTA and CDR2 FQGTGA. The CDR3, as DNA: TGTGCCAGCAGCTTAACTGTTAACAATGAGCAGTTCTTC. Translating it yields CASSLTVNNEQFF. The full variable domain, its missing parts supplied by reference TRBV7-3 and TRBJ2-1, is GAGVSQTPSNKVTEKGKYVELRCDPISGHTALYWYRQSLGQGPEFLIYFQGTGAADDSGLPNDRFFAVRPEGSVSTLKIQRTERGDSAVYLCASSLTVNNEQFFGPGTRLTVL.

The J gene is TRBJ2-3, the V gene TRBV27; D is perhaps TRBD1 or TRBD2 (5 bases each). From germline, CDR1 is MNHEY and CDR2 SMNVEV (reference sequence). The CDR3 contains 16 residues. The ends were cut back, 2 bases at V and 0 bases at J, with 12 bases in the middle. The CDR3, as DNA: TGTGCCAGCAGTTTACTCCCGGGACCTAGCACAGATACGCAGTATTTT. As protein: CASSLLPGPSTDTQYF.

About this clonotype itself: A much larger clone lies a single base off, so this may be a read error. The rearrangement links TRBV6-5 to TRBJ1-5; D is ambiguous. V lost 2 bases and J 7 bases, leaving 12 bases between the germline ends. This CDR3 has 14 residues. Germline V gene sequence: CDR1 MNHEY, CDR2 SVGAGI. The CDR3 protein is CASSYGAWGQPQHF. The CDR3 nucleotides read TGTGCCAGCAGTTACGGTGCATGGGGACAGCCCCAGCATTTT.

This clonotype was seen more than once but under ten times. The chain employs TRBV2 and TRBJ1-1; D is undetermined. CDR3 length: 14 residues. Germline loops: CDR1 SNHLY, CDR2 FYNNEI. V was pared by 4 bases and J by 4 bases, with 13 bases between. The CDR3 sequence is CASSVKHLVTEAFF. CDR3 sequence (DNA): TGTGCCAGCAGTGTAAAACACTTGGTCACTGAAGCTTTCTTT.

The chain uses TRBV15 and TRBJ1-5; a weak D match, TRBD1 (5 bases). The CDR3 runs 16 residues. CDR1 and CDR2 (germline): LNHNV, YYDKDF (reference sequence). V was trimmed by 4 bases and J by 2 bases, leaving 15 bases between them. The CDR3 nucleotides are TGTGCCACCAGCAAATGGGACGTTGAGGGCAATCAGCCCCAGCATTTT. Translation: CATSKWDVEGNQPQHF.

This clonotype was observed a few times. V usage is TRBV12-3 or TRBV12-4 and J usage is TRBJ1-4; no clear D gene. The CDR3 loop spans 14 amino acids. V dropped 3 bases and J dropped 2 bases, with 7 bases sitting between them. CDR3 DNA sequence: TGTGCCAGCAGTTTTTCGGTCACTAATGAAAAACTGTTTTTT. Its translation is CASSFSVTNEKLFF.

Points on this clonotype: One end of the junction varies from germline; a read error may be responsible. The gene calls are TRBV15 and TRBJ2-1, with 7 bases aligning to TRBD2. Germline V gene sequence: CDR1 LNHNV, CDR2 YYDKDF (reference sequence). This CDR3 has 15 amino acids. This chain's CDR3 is CATGSGTGAYNEQFF. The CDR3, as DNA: TGTGCCACCGGCAGCGGGACGGGGGCCTACAATGAGCAGTTCTTC.

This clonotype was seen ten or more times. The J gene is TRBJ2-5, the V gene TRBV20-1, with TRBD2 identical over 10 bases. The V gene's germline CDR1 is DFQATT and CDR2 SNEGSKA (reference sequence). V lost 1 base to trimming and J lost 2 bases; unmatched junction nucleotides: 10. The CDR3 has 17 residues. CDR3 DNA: TGCAGTGCTAGAGCTGGGCTAGCGGGAGCCCCACAAGAGACCCAGTACTTC. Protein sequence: CSARAGLAGAPQETQYF.